A single sample gave rise to the 21 T cell receptor beta chains below, sequenced in a study of shared clonotypes between healthy human individuals. CD45RO-negative, CCR7-positively selected cells formed the naive CD8 fraction, excluding terminally differentiated effector memory CD45RA+ cells. Profiling relied on immunoSEQ multiplex PCR, and the TCRdb table lists in-frame clones only, not all of them. The sample yields hundreds of thousands of clones, 80% to 95% seen once. What was sequenced was naive CD8+ T cells sorted from blood. These receptor sequences come from a man aged 25-45 years in good health.

V and J are TRBV4-1 and TRBJ2-7; the D gene could be TRBD1 or TRBD2 (6 bases each). V gave up 1 base and J gave up 0 bases, with 10 bases separating them. CDR3 length equals 15 residues. Germline-derived CDR1 and CDR2 are MGHRA and YSYEKL. The CDR3 DNA sequence: TGCGCCAGCAGCCAAGTGGGGGGCTTCTCCTACGAGCAGTACTTC. Its translation is CASSQVGGFSYEQYF.

The chain employs TRBV7-2 and TRBJ2-1; possible D gene TRBD1, 6 bases. V gave up 5 bases and J gave up 9 bases, with 11 bases separating them. The CDR3 totals 12 residues. CDR1 and CDR2 (germline): SGHTA, FQGNSA. CDR3 nucleotide sequence: TGTGCCAGCAGCCAACAGGGTAGTGAGCAGTTCTTC. This gives the protein CASSQQGSEQFF.

This clone appeared a single time. The gene calls are TRBV5-6 and TRBJ2-2; TRBD2 agrees at 7 bases. The CDR3 runs to 14 residues. V lost 4 bases and J lost 6; bases outside the gene matches: 6. Germline assignment: CDR1 SGHDT and CDR2 YYEEEE. CDR3 sequence: CASSPGRFSGELFF. In DNA, the CDR3 is TGTGCCAGCAGCCCCGGGAGGTTTTCCGGGGAGCTGTTTTTT.

The rearrangement joins TRBV6-5 to TRBJ1-1; no clear D gene. CDR1 and CDR2 (germline): MNHEY, SVGAGI. The length of the CDR3 is 13 residues. V shed 0 bases and J shed 9 bases, with 11 bases lying between them. The CDR3 coding sequence is TGTGCCAGCAGTTACTCGATACCTCCGCAAGCTTTCTTT. Protein sequence: CASSYSIPPQAFF.

The DNA of the CDR3 is TGTGCCAGCATCCCTCCGGGAAACAATGAGCAGTTCTTC. It translates to CASIPPGNNEQFF. This chain joins TRBV25-1 and TRBJ2-1; the D gene is possibly TRBD2 (5 bases). V was pared by 7 bases and J by 5 bases, with 12 bases between. The CDR3 has 13 amino acids. Germline V gives CDR1 MGHDK, CDR2 SYGVNS.

This rearrangement joins TRBV4-1 to TRBJ2-7, with TRBD1 as a possible D gene (5 bases). Trimming cost V 0 bases and J 4 bases, with 10 bases left between them. Germline-derived CDR1 and CDR2 are MGHRA and YSYEKL. This CDR3 region has 14 residues. This CDR3 reads CASSQDREPYEQYF. The CDR3 nucleotides are TGCGCCAGCAGCCAAGACAGGGAACCATACGAGCAGTACTTC.

V gene TRBV7-9 combines with J gene TRBJ2-1; tentatively, D is TRBD2 (6 bases). The ends were cut back, 4 bases at V and 0 bases at J, with 16 bases in the middle. Germline V CDR1 and CDR2: SEHNR, FQNEAQ (reference sequence). There are 17 residues in the CDR3. The CDR3 is CASSSQSRESSYNEQFF. CDR3 nucleotides: TGTGCCAGCAGCTCCCAATCGCGGGAAAGCTCCTACAATGAGCAGTTCTTC.

The chain uses TRBV29-1 and TRBJ1-1, with no clear D. V lost 7 bases, J lost 0 bases, and 15 bases lay in between. The CDR3 covers 14 residues. CDR1 is SQVTM and CDR2 is ANQGSEA in the germline V gene. CDR3 amino acids: CSARGEQMNTEAFF. The CDR3, as DNA: TGCAGCGCTCGAGGTGAACAGATGAACACTGAAGCTTTCTTT.

The rearrangement links TRBV27 to TRBJ2-7; 7 nucleotides agree with TRBD1. V dropped 4 bases and J dropped 2; count of bases not matched to a gene: 5. The CDR3 loop spans 14 amino acids. The germline V gene has CDR1 MNHEY and CDR2 SMNVEV (reference sequence). The CDR3 spells CASSSTGSTYEQYF. Written as DNA, the CDR3 is TGTGCCAGCAGTTCGACAGGGTCTACCTACGAGCAGTACTTC.

The rearrangement uses TRBV5-6 and TRBJ2-7, with no clear D. The V and J ends lost 0 bases and 2 bases respectively, with 9 bases between them. Germline V lookup: CDR1 SGHDT, CDR2 YYEEEE. This CDR3 is built from 14 residues. CDR3 sequence: CASSLGGRPYEQYF. CDR3 coding DNA: TGTGCCAGCAGCTTGGGAGGCAGACCCTACGAGCAGTACTTC. The variable domain in full, completed from reference TRBV5-6 and TRBJ2-7, reads DAGVTQSPTHLIKTRGQQVTLRCSPKSGHDTVSWYQQALGQGPQFIFQYYEEEERQRGNFPDRFSGHQFPNYSSELNVNALLLGDSALYLCASSLGGRPYEQYFGPGTRLTVT.

J is TRBJ2-1 and V is TRBV5-1; 9 nucleotides align to TRBD2. V gave up 0 bases and J gave up 9 bases; unmatched junction bases: 10. This CDR3 has 16 amino acids. Looked up from germline, CDR1 is SGHRS and CDR2 is YFSETQ. CDR3 nucleotide sequence: TGCGCCAGCAGCTTGGATATCTCTAGCGGGACGCCTGAGCAGTTCTTC. Translating gives CASSLDISSGTPEQFF.

J is TRBJ1-1 and V is TRBV7-9, with D perhaps matching TRBD1 (5 bases). Germline V gives CDR1 SEHNR, CDR2 FQNEAQ (reference sequence). V was cut by 1 base and J by 6 bases, with 21 bases left in between. The CDR3 has 17 residues. Here the CDR3 reads CASSLGYGLTVRSEAFF. CDR3 DNA: TGTGCCAGCAGCTTAGGATACGGACTGACAGTCCGGTCTGAAGCTTTCTTT.

The chain uses TRBV27 and TRBJ1-1; D perhaps matches TRBD1 (6 bases). Germline V gene data show CDR1 as MNHEY and CDR2 as SMNVEV (reference sequence). The CDR3 covers 15 residues. V was clipped by 7 bases and J by 3 bases, with 18 bases between them. The CDR3 loop is CASKSQQGFDTEAFF. The CDR3, as DNA: TGTGCCAGCAAATCCCAACAGGGATTTGACACTGAAGCTTTCTTT.

Concerning this clone itself: Other DNA sequences of this sample code for an identical CDR3. The chain recombines TRBV28 with TRBJ2-7; no firm D call. Germline CDR1 MDHEN, CDR2 SYDVKM. The CDR3 loop spans 12 amino acids. V lost 2 bases to trimming and J lost 1 base, with 3 bases between them. CDR3 coding DNA: TGTGCCAGCAGTTTACAGTCCTACGAGCAGTACTTC. It encodes CASSLQSYEQYF.

This clone has a single count. The chain employs TRBV15 and TRBJ1-5; no clear D gene. The V and J ends lost 3 bases and 0 bases respectively, with 9 bases between them. Germline loops: CDR1 LNHNV, CDR2 YYDKDF (reference sequence). The CDR3 totals 15 residues. CDR3 DNA: TGTGCCACCAGCAGCGACACTTATAGCAATCAGCCCCAGCATTTT. Amino acid sequence: CATSSDTYSNQPQHF.

Comment on this clone: The same CDR3 can be traced to other DNA sequences in this sample. The gene calls are TRBV27 and TRBJ1-1; D gene uncertain. Trimming cost V 4 bases and J 4 bases, with 7 bases left between them. The CDR3 sequence is 12 residues long. Germline CDR1 reads MNHEY; CDR2 reads SMNVEV (reference sequence). The CDR3 protein is CASSSLGTEAFF. The CDR3 DNA is TGTGCCAGCAGTTCTCTTGGCACTGAAGCTTTCTTT.

The genes are TRBV19 and TRBJ2-3; 7 bases fit TRBD1. V lost 1 base to trimming and J lost 0 bases; unmatched junction nucleotides: 16. The germline V gene has CDR1 LNHDA and CDR2 SQIVND (reference sequence). This CDR3 comprises 20 residues. The CDR3, as DNA: TGTGCCAGTAGTATAGTGGTGGGACAGCCCGACGAGATTAGCACAGATACGCAGTATTTT. Translated: CASSIVVGQPDEISTDTQYF.

The V gene is TRBV6-1, the J gene TRBJ2-1; D unclear. The V end lost 2 bases, the J end lost 8 bases, and 13 bases lay between the germline ends. The CDR3 sequence is 14 residues long. CDR1 is MNHNS, CDR2 SASEGT, per germline. CDR3 bases: TGTGCCAGCAGTGAAATTGGTGGGTTGGATGAGCAGTTCTTC. Residues: CASSEIGGLDEQFF.

V gene TRBV29-1 combines with J gene TRBJ2-3, with D perhaps matching TRBD2 (5 bases). The germline V gene has CDR1 SQVTM and CDR2 ANQGSEA. V lost 7 bases to trimming and J lost 0 bases, with 14 bases between them. The CDR3 runs 14 residues. The DNA of the CDR3 is TGCAGCGGGGGAGAGGTTGCTAGCACAGATACGCAGTATTTT. It codes for CSGGEVASTDTQYF.

The table lists this clone with a count of one. The chain joins TRBV5-8 to TRBJ2-1, with D unresolved. The CDR3 contains 13 residues. Germline assignment: CDR1 SGHTS and CDR2 YDEGEE. Trimming shortened V by 4 bases and J by 4 bases, and 9 bases separated the two germline ends. The CDR3 reads CASSPLGYNEQFF. CDR3 DNA sequence: TGTGCCAGCAGCCCCCTAGGTTACAATGAGCAGTTCTTC.

CDR3 DNA sequence: TGTGCCAGTAGTATGGTCAGGGGAAACACCATATATTTT. It encodes CASSMVRGNTIYF. The V call is TRBV19, the J call TRBJ1-3, with D unclear. V dropped 3 bases and J dropped 4 bases, with 7 bases sitting between them. In germline, CDR1 is LNHDA, CDR2 SQIVND (reference sequence). This CDR3 region has 13 residues.